The entry below describes one T cell receptor (beta chain). Its antigen is unknown. This sample is drawn from a study of chemoradiotherapy in HPV16-positive cancers. Turning to the study itself: Candidate HPV-specific clones and shared TCR motifs came from a couple of HPV16-positive patients. Study results and limitations: In HPV16-positive patients, HPV-responsive T-cell expansion tracked better recurrence-free survival.

Repertoires were sampled repeatedly during chemoradiotherapy. The assay was immunoSEQ multiplex PCR, and TCRdb's table has in-frame clones only and misses some. The sample yields about 12,000 clones, around 80% seen once. Looked up from germline, CDR1 is MNHEY and CDR2 is SMNVEV (reference sequence). This CDR3 is 15 amino acids long. V lost 10 bases, J lost 4 bases, and 15 bases stayed unmatched. This chain uses TRBV27 with TRBJ1-2; 7 nucleotides line up with TRBD1. Collection took place from a patient who underwent chemoradiotherapy. The sequence was obtained from a human donor with HPV-associated anogenital cancer. The CDR3 region is CATGFLGQKGYGYTF. DNA of the CDR3: TGTGCCACCGGATTTCTGGGACAGAAGGGCTATGGCTACACCTTC.